This T cell receptor beta chain was identified during a study of blood T cell repertoires in COVID-19. Study in general: Sites in the United States, Italy and Spain provided acute and convalescent COVID-19 samples. T cells, B-cell-depleted T cells, or PBMCs supplied cDNA or gDNA.

Libraries were prepared by immunoSEQ multiplex PCR; TCRdb keeps only in-frame clonotypes and omits some of them. The profile covers 150,000 to 200,000 clones, with more than 75% appearing a single time and 4.5% to 7.5% taken by the ten largest. Study members were between roughly 18 and 100 years old and lived in roughly 24 US regions. In germline, CDR1 is MGHDK, CDR2 SYGVNS. CDR3 length: 16 residues. Trimming took 3 bases from V and 4 from J; bases not matched to a gene: 9. The TCR sequence derives from a man aged 35-49 years who had recovered from COVID-19. The chain has TRBV25-1 and TRBJ2-5; 9 nucleotides agree with TRBD1. What was sequenced was PBMCs or T cells enriched from blood (not recorded which). The CDR3 is CASSDLKQGAGETQYF. CDR3 nucleotides: TGTGCCAGCAGTGATTTGAAACAGGGGGCAGGAGAGACCCAGTACTTC.